The 24 T cell receptor beta chains given below trace back to one sample, sequenced in a study of T cell repertoires in cytomegalovirus infection. TCRdb reprocessed the reads with MiXCR, giving one entry per CDR3 protein. The sample includes 45,000 to 50,000 distinct CDR3 sequences, about a fifth of them seen just once. Antigen specificity for these receptors is unknown. This material consisted of CD8+ T cells from cultured PBMCs, taken from culture after CMV antigen stimulation. The receptor source for this set is a human donor in good health (CMV status not recorded). Some clones in this sample may be carry-over from other donors' samples.

J is TRBJ2-7 and V is TRBV30, with 11 bases aligning to TRBD2. V was clipped by 2 bases and J by 1 base; unmatched bases: 4. The CDR3 contains 15 residues. Germline V gene lookup returns CDR1 GTSNPN and CDR2 SVGIG (reference sequence). CDR3 in DNA: TGTGCCTGGAGTTTAGCGGGGGGGCCATCCTACGAGCAGTACTTC. Its translation is CAWSLAGGPSYEQYF.

The V gene is TRBV19, the J gene TRBJ1-1; D gene ambiguous. The germline V gene has CDR1 LNHDA and CDR2 SQIVND (reference sequence). The CDR3 is 15 residues long. V lost 0 bases to trimming and J lost 1 base, with 9 bases between them. The CDR3 protein is CASSIDGGRNTEAFF. For the CDR3, the DNA is TGTGCCAGTAGTATAGATGGAGGCCGGAACACTGAAGCTTTCTTT. The whole variable domain, filled in from reference TRBV19 and TRBJ1-1, reads DGGITQSPKYLFRKEGQNVTLSCEQNLNHDAMYWYRQDPGQGLRLIYYSQIVNDFQKGDIAEGYSVSREKKESFPLTVTSAQKNPTAFYLCASSIDGGRNTEAFFGQGTRLTVV.

J is TRBJ1-1 and V is TRBV27; D call uncertain. Between the trimmed V and J ends, which lost 5 bases and 4 bases, there was a span of 20 bases. The CDR3 runs 16 residues. Germline V lookup: CDR1 MNHEY, CDR2 SMNVEV (reference sequence). The DNA for the CDR3 is TGTGCCAGCAGTCTCGCGGGGTTAAGGATTGCCACTGAAGCTTTCTTT. Protein sequence: CASSLAGLRIATEAFF.

This clonotype was counted ten times or more. J is TRBJ1-5 and V is TRBV2; the D gene is possibly TRBD1 (5 bases). Between the trimmed V and J ends, which lost 3 bases and 3 bases, there was a span of 9 bases. Germline CDR1 and CDR2: SNHLY and FYNNEI. This CDR3 region has 14 residues. The CDR3 reads CASSDDSYNQPQHF. CDR3 nucleotide sequence: TGTGCCAGCAGTGACGACAGCTACAATCAGCCCCAGCATTTT. The whole variable domain, remainder taken from reference TRBV2 and TRBJ1-5, is EPEVTQTPSHQVTQMGQEVILRCVPISNHLYFYWYRQILGQKVEFLVSFYNNEISEKSEIFDDQFSVERPDGSNFTLKIRSTKLEDSAMYFCASSDDSYNQPQHFGDGTRLSIL.

A few counts support this clonotype. This chain joins TRBV24-1 and TRBJ2-7; D is unresolved. The CDR3 extends over 12 amino acids. CDR1 is KGHDR and CDR2 is SFDVKD in the germline V gene. Trimming left V 1 base short and J 5 bases short, with 5 bases between. Here the CDR3 DNA reads TGTGCCACCAGTGATTTAGGTCACGAGCAGTACTTC. Protein: CATSDLGHEQYF.

This clonotype came up many times. This rearrangement joins TRBV7-9 to TRBJ2-5; D is perhaps TRBD2 (6 bases). Germline loops: CDR1 SEHNR, CDR2 FQNEAQ (reference sequence). V was clipped by 5 bases and J by 2 bases, with 9 bases between them. This CDR3 has 13 amino acids. CDR3 amino acids: CASSDGTQETQYF. The CDR3 DNA follows: TGTGCCAGCAGCGACGGGACTCAAGAGACCCAGTACTTC.

V and J are TRBV6-5 and TRBJ2-1; D gene unclear. Trimming stripped 6 bases from V and 6 bases from J, with 15 bases between. Germline V gene sequence: CDR1 MNHEY, CDR2 SVGAGI. The CDR3 length is 14 residues. The CDR3: CASRPTWPGNEQFF. The CDR3 bases are TGTGCCAGCAGACCGACTTGGCCGGGCAATGAGCAGTTCTTC.

This clonotype has more than one count but fewer than ten. CDR3 protein: CASSLEATRGQYF. The DNA for the CDR3 is TGTGCCAGCAGTTTAGAGGCGACTAGAGGGCAGTATTTT. The rearrangement uses TRBV12-3 or TRBV12-4 and TRBJ2-3, with a weak D call TRBD2 (6 bases). The CDR3 covers 13 residues. V gave up 1 base and J gave up 11 bases, with 13 bases separating them.

This clonotype appeared a few times. The chain links TRBV27 to TRBJ2-1; 11 bases are a match to TRBD2. Germline V gives CDR1 MNHEY, CDR2 SMNVEV (reference sequence). The CDR3 totals 18 residues. J gave up 2 bases and V 4 bases, and 10 bases lay outside the gene matches. DNA of the CDR3: TGTGCCAGCAGTTCCCCGTCGGGTAGCGGGAGGGCCTACAATGAGCAGTTCTTC. It is translated as CASSSPSGSGRAYNEQFF.

By its share, this clonotype is medium-sized. The rearrangement uses TRBV10-3 and TRBJ1-2; D perhaps matches TRBD1 (5 bases). CDR3 length: 11 amino acids. CDR1 and CDR2 from the germline V gene are ENHRY and SYGVKD. V was trimmed by 2 bases and J by 10 bases, leaving 8 bases between them. The CDR3: CAISEKGPYTF. The CDR3 DNA is TGTGCCATCAGTGAGAAGGGGCCCTACACCTTC.

This clonotype was recorded at least ten times. The rearrangement links TRBV6-5 to TRBJ1-1; TRBD1 is a possible D gene (6 bases). There are 14 residues in the CDR3. Germline-derived CDR1 and CDR2 are MNHEY and SVGAGI. V was shortened by 3 bases and J by 1 base, with 9 bases between the two germline ends. The CDR3 loop reads CASSYRTENTEAFF. DNA for the CDR3: TGTGCCAGCAGTTATCGGACAGAGAACACTGAAGCTTTCTTT.

This sequence joins TRBV19 and TRBJ2-5, with 11 bases that match TRBD1. The ends lost 7 bases at V and 4 bases at J; junction bases unmatched: 8. Per germline, CDR1 LNHDA and CDR2 SQIVND (reference sequence). This CDR3 has 15 residues. In DNA, the CDR3 is TGTGCCAGTAAAGCGGACAGGGGGCTGATAGAGACCCAGTACTTC. It yields the protein CASKADRGLIETQYF. Full variable domain (missing parts from reference TRBV19 and TRBJ2-5): DGGITQSPKYLFRKEGQNVTLSCEQNLNHDAMYWYRQDPGQGLRLIYYSQIVNDFQKGDIAEGYSVSREKKESFPLTVTSAQKNPTAFYLCASKADRGLIETQYFGPGTRLLVL.

The chain employs TRBV20-1 and TRBJ1-1; D unclear. V lost 3 bases and J lost 0, with 11 bases in between. Germline CDR1 is DFQATT and CDR2 is SNEGSKA (reference sequence). The CDR3 contains 14 residues. CDR3 sequence (DNA): TGCAGTGCTAGGGTTGGCAGGCTGAACACTGAAGCTTTCTTT. Its protein is CSARVGRLNTEAFF.

V usage is TRBV20-1 and J usage is TRBJ2-5, with 13 bases aligning to TRBD2. Germline values: CDR1 DFQATT, CDR2 SNEGSKA (reference sequence). Germline trimming cut 6 bases from V and 4 bases from J; bases unmatched to any gene: 8. The CDR3 totals 15 residues. The CDR3 protein is CSADTSGGGAETQYF. The CDR3 DNA sequence: TGCAGTGCAGATACTAGCGGGGGGGGAGCAGAGACCCAGTACTTC.

This rearrangement joins TRBV29-1 to TRBJ2-7; D may be TRBD1 or TRBD2 (5 bases each). CDR1 and CDR2 from the germline V gene are SQVTM and ANQGSEA. Trimming removed 6 bases at V and 2 bases at J, with 14 bases between. This CDR3 has 13 residues. CDR3 region: CSVGPGSPYEQYF. The DNA of the CDR3 is TGCAGCGTAGGTCCAGGGAGTCCCTACGAGCAGTACTTC.

This clonotype was recorded many times. The genes are TRBV18 and TRBJ1-2; D unresolved. CDR1 is KGHSH and CDR2 is LQKENI in the germline V gene. This CDR3 is 14 amino acids long. V lost 3 bases, J lost 2 bases, and 10 bases lay in between. The CDR3 spells CASSPGLGNYGYTF. The CDR3 coding sequence is TGTGCCAGCTCACCGGGTCTAGGAAACTATGGCTACACCTTC.

This clonotype has only a few counts. The CDR3 sequence is CSARPRTGGIIGYTF. The CDR3, as DNA: TGCAGTGCTAGACCGAGGACAGGGGGAATAATAGGCTACACCTTC. The rearrangement joins TRBV20-1 to TRBJ1-2, with 10 positions matching TRBD1. The CDR3 covers 15 residues. With 2 bases clipped from V and 8 bases from J, the junction kept 11 bases outside the gene matches. Germline V gene data show CDR1 as DFQATT and CDR2 as SNEGSKA (reference sequence).

This clonotype has a single count. V and J are TRBV9 and TRBJ1-6, with 10 bases identical to TRBD1. This CDR3 has 13 amino acids. Germline-derived CDR1 and CDR2 are SGDLS and YYNGEE. The junction had 2 bases not matched to a gene; V was cut back by 4 bases and J by 10 bases. This chain's CDR3 is CASSPGQGSPLHF. CDR3 DNA sequence: TGTGCCAGCAGCCCGGGACAGGGGTCACCCCTCCACTTT.

V gene TRBV20-1 combines with J gene TRBJ2-7; no firm D call. CDR1 is DFQATT, CDR2 SNEGSKA, per germline (reference sequence). Deletions cut 0 bases from V and 2 bases from J, with 14 bases between. This CDR3 is 15 amino acids long. CDR3 bases: TGCAGTGCTAGAGATTGGCTCGCTGCGACCTACGAGCAGTACTTC. Translation: CSARDWLAATYEQYF.

This clonotype was seen repeatedly, ten times or more. This chain links TRBV12-3 or TRBV12-4 with TRBJ1-2, with D possibly TRBD1 on 5 matching bases. The CDR3 contains 15 residues. Trimming took off 3 bases at V and 4 bases at J, with 15 bases between the two ends. The CDR3 sequence: CASSLGSGVGYGYTF. The CDR3 nucleotides are TGTGCCAGCAGTTTGGGTTCGGGGGTCGGCTATGGCTACACCTTC.

The genes are TRBV27 and TRBJ2-1, with D perhaps matching TRBD1 (5 bases). Germline V gene sequence: CDR1 MNHEY, CDR2 SMNVEV (reference sequence). The CDR3 spans 15 residues. V was trimmed by 8 bases and J by 0 bases, leaving 14 bases between them. CDR3 bases: TGTGCCAGCCAAAGGGGCTTTGACTCCTACAATGAGCAGTTCTTC. Residues: CASQRGFDSYNEQFF.

This clonotype was seen a few times. The rearrangement joins TRBV20-1 to TRBJ2-5; tentatively, D is TRBD1 or TRBD2 (5 bases each). With 5 bases removed from V and 5 bases from J, the gap between germline ends came to 12 bases. Germline V lookup: CDR1 DFQATT, CDR2 SNEGSKA (reference sequence). The CDR3 loop spans 12 amino acids. The CDR3 DNA is TGCAGTGCTCCTTGGGACGGGGAGACCCAGTACTTC. Residues: CSAPWDGETQYF.

There are many counts of this clonotype. This chain connects TRBV7-9 to TRBJ1-4, with D uncertain. CDR3 length: 13 amino acids. The germline gives CDR1 SEHNR, CDR2 FQNEAQ (reference sequence). V was shortened by 1 base and J by 10 bases, with 10 bases between the two germline ends. The chain's CDR3 is CASSLGVGRKLFF. The CDR3 bases are TGTGCCAGCAGCTTAGGTGTGGGGAGAAAACTGTTTTTT.

Worth noting for this clonotype: A much larger clone is a single base away; this may be a read error. The rearrangement uses TRBV2 and TRBJ1-4; 7 bases match TRBD1. Germline CDR1 and CDR2: SNHLY and FYNNEI. The CDR3 has 16 amino acids. The CDR3 spells CASSGTGTAFNEKPFF. In nucleotides, the CDR3 is TGTGCCAGCAGTGGGACCGGGACAGCCTTTAATGAAAAACCGTTTTTT.